This T cell receptor (beta chain) came from a study of early T cells in non-severe SARS-CoV-2 infection. Study results and caveats: VDJdb-based annotation leaned toward anti-spike CD8 responses and missed private and CD4 specificities.

This clonotype occurred a few times. What it recognizes is unknown. The CDR3 consists of 15 residues. The V and J ends lost 1 base and 6 bases, in that order; junction bases with no gene match: 3. In germline, CDR1 is LGHDT, CDR2 YNNKEL (reference sequence). TCRdb independently ran MiXCR on the 5' RACE reads; one entry per CDR3 protein. The table includes tens of thousands of distinct CDR3 sequences, under 13% detected once. This sequence was found in an adult who was a healthcare worker with PCR-confirmed SARS-CoV-2 infection or an uninfected control (not recorded which). V usage is TRBV3-1 and J usage is TRBJ2-1; 10 nucleotides line up with TRBD2. What was sequenced was whole blood. CDR3 amino acids: CASSQGAGGANEQFF. Written as DNA, the CDR3 is TGTGCCAGCAGCCAAGGAGCGGGAGGGGCCAATGAGCAGTTCTTC.